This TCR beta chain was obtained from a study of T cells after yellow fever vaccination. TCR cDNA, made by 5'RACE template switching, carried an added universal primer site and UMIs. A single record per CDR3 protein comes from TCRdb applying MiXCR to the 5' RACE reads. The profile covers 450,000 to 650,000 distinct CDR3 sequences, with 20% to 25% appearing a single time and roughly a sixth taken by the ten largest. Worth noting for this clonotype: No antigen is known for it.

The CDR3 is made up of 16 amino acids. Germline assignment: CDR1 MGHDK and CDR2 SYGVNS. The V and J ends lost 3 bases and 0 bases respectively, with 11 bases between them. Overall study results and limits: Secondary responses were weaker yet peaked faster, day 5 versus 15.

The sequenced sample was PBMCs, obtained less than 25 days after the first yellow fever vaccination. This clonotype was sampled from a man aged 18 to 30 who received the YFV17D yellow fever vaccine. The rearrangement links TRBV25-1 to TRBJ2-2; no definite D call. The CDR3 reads CASSDQKRPNTGELFF. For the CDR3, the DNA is TGTGCCAGCAGTGATCAAAAGCGCCCGAACACCGGGGAGCTGTTTTTT.